These 16 T cell receptor beta chains share one sample of origin, sequenced in a study of blood T cell repertoires in COVID-19. Sequencing was performed with immunoSEQ multiplex PCR; in TCRdb, only in-frame clones are kept and a portion is missing. The table includes 200,000 to 250,000 clones, 84% detected once. What was sequenced was PBMCs or T cells enriched from blood (not recorded which). These receptors all stem from a man in his sixties who had recovered from COVID-19.

V and J are TRBV27 and TRBJ2-3, with D possibly being TRBD1 (7 bases). Germline loops: CDR1 MNHEY, CDR2 SMNVEV (reference sequence). Trimming removed 4 bases from V and 3 bases from J, with 14 bases in between. The CDR3 length is 15 residues. This CDR3 reads CASSYRQGGTDTQYF. Here the CDR3 DNA reads TGTGCCAGCAGTTATCGACAGGGAGGAACAGATACGCAGTATTTT.

The chain couples TRBV3-1 (or the pseudogene TRBV3-2) to TRBJ1-6, with 8 bases identical to TRBD1. CDR3 length: 15 amino acids. The germline gives CDR1 LGHDT, CDR2 YNNKEL (reference sequence). J gave up 9 bases and V 4 bases, and 8 bases lay outside the gene matches. Here the CDR3 reads CASSLDQGAGSPLHF. As DNA, the CDR3 is TGTGCCAGCAGCCTTGACCAGGGGGCAGGTTCACCCCTCCACTTT.

The CDR3 DNA is TGTGCCAGCAGCTACGGGAGATGGGACGAGCAGTACTTC. Translated, it gives CASSYGRWDEQYF. The V and J genes are TRBV7-3 and TRBJ2-7; the D gene is possibly TRBD2 (6 bases). V lost 4 bases and J 5 bases, leaving 12 bases between the germline ends. CDR1 SGHTA and CDR2 FQGTGA come from the germline V gene. There are 13 residues in the CDR3.

The table lists this clone with a few counts. This chain uses TRBV2 with TRBJ1-2, with 7 bases that match TRBD1. Germline CDR1 is SNHLY and CDR2 is FYNNEI. The CDR3 has 14 residues. Trimming cost V 5 bases and J 9 bases; bases outside gene matches: 12. The CDR3: CASSLGLDRPRYTF. CDR3 nucleotide sequence: TGTGCCAGCAGTTTAGGGTTGGACAGGCCCCGCTACACCTTC.

This clone appeared once. J is TRBJ1-6 and V is TRBV30, with 10 bases that match TRBD1. The trim removed 3 bases at V and 7 bases at J, leaving 3 bases unmatched. The CDR3 consists of 14 residues. The V gene's germline CDR1 is GTSNPN and CDR2 SVGIG (reference sequence). Here the CDR3 DNA reads TGTGCCTGGAGAGGGACAGGGGTCAATTCACCCCTCCACTTT. It translates to CAWRGTGVNSPLHF.

The gene calls are TRBV4-3 and TRBJ2-1; 9 bases fit TRBD1. With 8 bases clipped from V and 5 bases from J, the junction kept 10 bases outside the gene matches. The CDR3 contains 15 residues. CDR1 is LGHNA, CDR2 YSLEER, per germline. The DNA of the CDR3 is TGCGCCAGCGCCCCCGGGACAGGGCTCCACAATGAGCAGTTCTTC. Its protein is CASAPGTGLHNEQFF.

The chain couples TRBV18 to TRBJ1-2; D possibly corresponds to TRBD1 (5 bases). The CDR3 runs to 14 residues. Germline V gene lookup returns CDR1 KGHSH and CDR2 LQKENI. V gave up 3 bases and J gave up 8 bases, with 16 bases separating them. CDR3 nucleotide sequence: TGTGCCAGCTCACCCGGTGGCAGGGTAGAAGGCTACACCTTC. Protein: CASSPGGRVEGYTF.

The V call is TRBV11-2, the J call TRBJ1-1; possibly TRBD1 for D (6 bases). Looked up from germline, CDR1 is SGHAT and CDR2 is FQNNGV. V dropped 5 bases and J dropped 1 base, with 8 bases sitting between them. The CDR3 sequence is 13 residues long. CDR3 in DNA: TGTGCCAGCAGCCAGGACAGGAACACTGAAGCTTTCTTT. Translated, it gives CASSQDRNTEAFF.

The chain couples TRBV6-5 to TRBJ1-6; D not certain. V lost 2 bases to trimming and J lost 9 bases, with 14 bases between them. In germline, CDR1 is MNHEY, CDR2 SVGAGI. The CDR3 has 15 amino acids. CDR3 coding DNA: TGTGCCAGCAGTTACGGCGGACTTGGGAGTTCACCCCTCCACTTT. Its translation is CASSYGGLGSSPLHF.

The chain's CDR3 is CASSRDRGHYGYTF. CDR3 coding DNA: TGTGCCAGCAGCCGGGACAGGGGGCATTATGGCTACACCTTC. The chain carries TRBV6-5 and TRBJ1-2, with TRBD1 matching over 12 bases. From germline, CDR1 is MNHEY and CDR2 SVGAGI. The CDR3 is 14 residues long. V was pared by 6 bases and J by 5 bases, with 4 bases of the junction left unmatched.

This sequence joins TRBV11-2 and TRBJ2-7, with D uncertain. Trimming took 1 base from V and 2 from J, leaving 3 bases between them. The CDR3 has 12 amino acids. Germline lookup yields CDR1 SGHAT and CDR2 FQNNGV. CDR3 coding DNA: TGTGCCAGCAGCTTAGGTACCTACGAGCAGTACTTC. This encodes CASSLGTYEQYF.

This chain links TRBV20-1 with TRBJ2-1; 10 bases match TRBD2. The J segment lost 5 bases and the V segment lost 3 bases, leaving 4 bases of the junction unmatched. The germline CDR1 and CDR2 sequences are DFQATT and SNEGSKA (reference sequence). The CDR3 is 14 residues long. The DNA of the CDR3 is TGCAGTGCTAGTAGCGGGGGGCGGGACAATGAGCAGTTCTTC. The encoded protein is CSASSGGRDNEQFF.

J is TRBJ2-1 and V is TRBV12-3 or TRBV12-4; tentative D call: TRBD1 (5 bases). V lost 4 bases and J 7 bases, leaving 11 bases between the germline ends. The CDR3 length is 13 residues. The CDR3 DNA is TGTGCCAGCAGTTGGGCAGGGAAGAATGAGCAGTTCTTC. Protein product: CASSWAGKNEQFF.

This chain joins TRBV11-2 and TRBJ2-1; D uncertain. The CDR3 spans 13 residues. V lost 8 bases to trimming and J lost 3 bases, with 11 bases between them. Germline V lookup: CDR1 SGHAT, CDR2 FQNNGV. The CDR3 spells CASGDTVYNEQFF. The CDR3 coding sequence is TGTGCCAGCGGTGACACCGTCTACAATGAGCAGTTCTTC.

This clone was counted between two and nine times. CDR3 sequence reads: CASSPGTFTEAFF. The CDR3 nucleotides read TGTGCCAGCAGCCCCGGGACATTCACTGAAGCTTTCTTT. The rearrangement joins TRBV7-2 to TRBJ1-1; a weak D match, TRBD1 (6 bases). The V end lost 5 bases, the J end lost 4 bases, and 11 bases lay between the germline ends. This CDR3 contains 13 residues. Germline assignment: CDR1 SGHTA and CDR2 FQGNSA.

The rearrangement joins TRBV12-3 or TRBV12-4 to TRBJ2-7; D might be TRBD2 (5 bases). The V gene lost 6 bases and the J gene lost 1 base, with 10 bases spanning the gap. This CDR3 contains 13 residues. CDR3 amino acids: CASRRAGSYEQYF. As DNA, the CDR3 is TGTGCCAGCAGGAGGGCTGGATCCTACGAGCAGTACTTC.